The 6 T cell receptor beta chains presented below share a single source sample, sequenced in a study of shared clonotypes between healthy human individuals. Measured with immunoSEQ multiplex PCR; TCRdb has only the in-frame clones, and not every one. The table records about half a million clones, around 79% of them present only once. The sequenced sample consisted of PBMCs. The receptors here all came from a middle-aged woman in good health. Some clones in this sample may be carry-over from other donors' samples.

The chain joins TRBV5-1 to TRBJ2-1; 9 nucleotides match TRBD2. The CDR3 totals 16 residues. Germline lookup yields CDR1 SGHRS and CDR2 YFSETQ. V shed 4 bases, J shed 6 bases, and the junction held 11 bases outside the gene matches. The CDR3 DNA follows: TGCGCCAGCAGCCGCGGCGGTAGCGGGAGATTCAATGAGCAGTTCTTC. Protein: CASSRGGSGRFNEQFF. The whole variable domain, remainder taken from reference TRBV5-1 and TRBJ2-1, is KAGVTQTPRYLIKTRGQQVTLSCSPISGHRSVSWYQQTPGQGLQFLFEYFSETQRNKGNFPGRFSGRQFSNSRSEMNVSTLELGDSALYLCASSRGGSGRFNEQFFGPGTRLTVL.

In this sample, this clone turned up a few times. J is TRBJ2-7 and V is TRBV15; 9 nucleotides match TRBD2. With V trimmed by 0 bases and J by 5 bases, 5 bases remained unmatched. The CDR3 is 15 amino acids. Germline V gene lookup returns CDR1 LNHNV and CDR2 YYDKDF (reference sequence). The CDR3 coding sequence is TGTGCCACCAGCAGAGAGCGGGAGGGCCCGAACGAGCAGTACTTC. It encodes CATSREREGPNEQYF.

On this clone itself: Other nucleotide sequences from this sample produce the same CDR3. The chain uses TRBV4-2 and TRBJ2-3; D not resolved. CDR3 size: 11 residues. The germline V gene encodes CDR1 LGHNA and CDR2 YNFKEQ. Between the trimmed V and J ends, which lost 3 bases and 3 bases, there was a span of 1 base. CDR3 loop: CASSQTDTQYF. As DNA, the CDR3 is TGTGCCAGCAGCCAGACAGATACGCAGTATTTT.

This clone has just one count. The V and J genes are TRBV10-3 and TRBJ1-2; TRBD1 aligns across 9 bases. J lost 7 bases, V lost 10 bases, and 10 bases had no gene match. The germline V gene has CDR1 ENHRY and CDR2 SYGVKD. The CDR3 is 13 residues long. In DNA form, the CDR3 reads TGTGCCACCCTAGGACAGGGGAGGGGTGGCTACACCTTC. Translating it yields CATLGQGRGGYTF.

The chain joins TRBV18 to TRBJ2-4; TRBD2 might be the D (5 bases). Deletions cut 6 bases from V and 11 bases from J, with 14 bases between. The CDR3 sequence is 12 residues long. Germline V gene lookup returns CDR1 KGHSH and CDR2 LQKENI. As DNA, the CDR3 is TGTGCCAGCTCCCCGAGCGGCCAGTTTCAGTACTTC. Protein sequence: CASSPSGQFQYF.

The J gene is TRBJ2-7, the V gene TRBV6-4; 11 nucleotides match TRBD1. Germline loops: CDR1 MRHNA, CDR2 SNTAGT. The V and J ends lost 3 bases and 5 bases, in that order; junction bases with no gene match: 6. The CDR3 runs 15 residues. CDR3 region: CASSESGTGGNEQYF. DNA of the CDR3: TGTGCCAGCAGTGAGAGCGGGACAGGGGGTAACGAGCAGTACTTC.